Each of the 2 T cell receptor beta chains below was sequenced from the same sample in a study of blood T cell repertoires in COVID-19. The table came from immunoSEQ multiplex PCR; TCRdb's copy has only in-frame clones and leaves some out. The sample has 100,000 to 120,000 clones, roughly 80% seen once. The sequencing sample was made of peripheral blood. These receptors were taken from a woman of 80 years or more with acute or convalescent COVID-19.

A few counts support this clone. V usage is TRBV9 and J usage is TRBJ2-5, with TRBD2 matching 9 bases. CDR1 is SGDLS and CDR2 is YYNGEE in the germline V gene. Trimming removed 0 bases from V and 7 bases from J; junction bases left unmatched: 4. The CDR3 is 14 amino acids. CDR3 coding DNA: TGTGCCAGCAGCGTAGATACAGCGGGGGGGACCCAGTACTTC. Protein product: CASSVDTAGGTQYF.

This rearrangement joins TRBV7-9 to TRBJ1-2; TRBD1 matches 9 bases. From germline, CDR1 is SEHNR and CDR2 FQNEAQ (reference sequence). V dropped 5 bases and J dropped 1; count of bases not matched to a gene: 2. This CDR3 comprises 14 residues. CDR3 in amino acids: CASSRTGDNYGYTF. The CDR3, as DNA: TGTGCCAGCAGCCGGACAGGGGATAACTATGGCTACACCTTC.